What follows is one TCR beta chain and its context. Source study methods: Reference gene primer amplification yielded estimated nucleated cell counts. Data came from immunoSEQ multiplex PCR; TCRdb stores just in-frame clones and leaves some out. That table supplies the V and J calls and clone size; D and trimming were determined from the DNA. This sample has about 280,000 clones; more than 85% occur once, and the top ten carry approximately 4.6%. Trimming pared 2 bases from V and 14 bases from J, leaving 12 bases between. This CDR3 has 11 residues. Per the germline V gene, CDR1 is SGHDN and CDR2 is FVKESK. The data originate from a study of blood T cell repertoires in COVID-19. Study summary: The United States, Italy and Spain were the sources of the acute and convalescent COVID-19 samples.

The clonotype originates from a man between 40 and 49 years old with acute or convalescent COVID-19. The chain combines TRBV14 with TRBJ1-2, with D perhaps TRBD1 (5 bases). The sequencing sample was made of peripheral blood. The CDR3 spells CASSQSNRPTF. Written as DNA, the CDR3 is TGTGCCAGCAGCCAATCGAACAGGCCTACCTTC.